The 30 T cell receptor beta chains reported below all come from one sample, sequenced in a study of T cell responses to AZD1222 COVID-19 vaccine. Assay used: immunoSEQ multiplex PCR; TCRdb lists only in-frame clones, some missing. The profile shows 150,000 to 200,000 clones, roughly nine tenths of them singletons. This material consisted of peripheral blood, taken on day 0 of AZD1222 vaccination. The receptors were gathered from an adult in good health.

V and J are TRBV19 and TRBJ2-1, with TRBD2 identical over 11 bases. Unmatched junction bases numbered 1, after V lost 3 bases and J lost 3 bases. This CDR3 comprises 15 residues. CDR1 is LNHDA and CDR2 is SQIVND in the germline V gene (reference sequence). DNA for the CDR3: TGTGCCAGTAGTATGACTAGCGGGATCTACAATGAGCAGTTCTTC. The encoded protein is CASSMTSGIYNEQFF.

The chain uses TRBV5-1 and TRBJ1-2, with 8 positions matching TRBD1. There are 17 residues in the CDR3. CDR1 is SGHRS and CDR2 is YFSETQ in the germline V gene. V was pared by 0 bases and J by 8 bases, with 15 bases of the junction left unmatched. In nucleotides, the CDR3 is TGCGCCAGCAGCTTGGACCCCGACAGGGGCGCATTTGGGGGCTACACCTTC. Its protein product is CASSLDPDRGAFGGYTF.

This clone appeared once. V and J are TRBV15 and TRBJ2-3, with 12 positions matching TRBD2. This CDR3 comprises 18 residues. Germline V gene data show CDR1 as LNHNV and CDR2 as YYDKDF (reference sequence). V was pared by 1 base and J by 1 base, with 6 bases of the junction left unmatched. The CDR3 loop reads CATSRVASGRARTDTQYF. DNA for the CDR3: TGTGCCACCAGCAGAGTGGCTAGCGGGAGGGCCCGCACAGATACGCAGTATTTT.

This clone was counted once. The V and J genes are TRBV19 and TRBJ2-7, with TRBD2 identical over 13 bases. Trimming removed 5 bases from V and 4 bases from J; junction bases left unmatched: 5. The CDR3 contains 15 residues. The germline V gene encodes CDR1 LNHDA and CDR2 SQIVND (reference sequence). CDR3 nucleotide sequence: TGTGCCAGTAGTCCCAGGACTAGCGGGGGATACGAGCAGTACTTC. Encoded protein: CASSPRTSGGYEQYF.

The rearrangement links TRBV3-1 (or the pseudogene TRBV3-2) to TRBJ2-3, with TRBD2 identical over 12 bases. Germline V gene lookup returns CDR1 LGHDT and CDR2 YNNKEL (reference sequence). This CDR3 has 17 amino acids. With V trimmed by 4 bases and J by 5 bases, 10 bases remained unmatched. DNA of the CDR3: TGTGCCAGCAGCCTCCGAACTCTAGCGGGAGGGCGAGATACGCAGTATTTT. This gives the protein CASSLRTLAGGRDTQYF.

The V and J genes are TRBV28 and TRBJ2-7; 7 nucleotides align to TRBD1. Germline values: CDR1 MDHEN, CDR2 SYDVKM. The CDR3 spans 13 residues. The V and J ends lost 10 bases and 2 bases, in that order; junction bases with no gene match: 8. The CDR3 spells CAMPGQVTYEQYF. Written as DNA, the CDR3 is TGTGCCATGCCAGGACAGGTAACCTACGAGCAGTACTTC.

The chain has TRBV6-5 and TRBJ1-1; D possibly corresponds to TRBD1 (6 bases). The germline gives CDR1 MNHEY, CDR2 SVGAGI. V shed 0 bases and J shed 4 bases, with 12 bases lying between them. The CDR3 is 15 amino acids. The CDR3 region is CASSYSRGVGTEAFF. The CDR3 DNA sequence: TGTGCCAGCAGTTACTCGAGGGGGGTTGGCACTGAAGCTTTCTTT.

V and J are TRBV29-1 and TRBJ2-3; D not certain. The CDR3 runs 14 residues. Germline loops: CDR1 SQVTM, CDR2 ANQGSEA. V was cut by 0 bases and J by 5 bases, with 12 bases left in between. CDR3 residues: CSVEDRMTIDTQYF. The CDR3, as DNA: TGCAGCGTTGAAGACAGGATGACGATAGATACGCAGTATTTT.

The CDR3 loop reads CASSPGTGKYEQYF. For the CDR3, the DNA is TGTGCCAGCAGCCCCGGGACAGGGAAGTACGAGCAGTACTTC. V and J are TRBV6-5 and TRBJ2-7, with 9 nucleotides matching TRBD1. The germline V gene has CDR1 MNHEY and CDR2 SVGAGI. Losses at the gene ends were 6 bases for V and 4 bases for J; bases not matched to a gene: 7. The CDR3 runs 14 residues.

The chain employs TRBV12-3 or TRBV12-4 and TRBJ2-1; unclear D gene. The CDR3 is 13 amino acids. Trimming removed 5 bases from V and 4 bases from J, with 9 bases in between. The CDR3 reads CASSQQEYNEQFF. The CDR3 region has the DNA TGTGCCAGCAGTCAGCAGGAATACAATGAGCAGTTCTTC.

This clone has at least ten counts. The V gene is TRBV19, the J gene TRBJ2-1, with 12 bases fitting TRBD1. The CDR3 extends over 15 amino acids. V was pared by 4 bases and J by 7 bases, with 5 bases of the junction left unmatched. Germline V CDR1 and CDR2: LNHDA, SQIVND (reference sequence). CDR3 coding DNA: TGTGCCAGTAGTAAAGGGACAGGGGGCCCGAATGAGCAGTTCTTC. Its protein product is CASSKGTGGPNEQFF.

This clone was detected only once. The chain is built from TRBV19 and TRBJ1-3, with 7 nucleotides matching TRBD1. Germline values: CDR1 LNHDA, CDR2 SQIVND (reference sequence). J gave up 0 bases and V 3 bases, and 2 bases lay outside the gene matches. The CDR3 sequence is 15 residues long. The DNA for the CDR3 is TGTGCCAGTAGTATCACAGGGGTCTCTGGAAACACCATATATTTT. It translates to CASSITGVSGNTIYF.

This clone was counted a single time. The rearrangement joins TRBV6-5 to TRBJ2-3, with D unclear. With 2 bases removed from V and 0 bases from J, the gap between germline ends came to 6 bases. Germline CDR1 and CDR2: MNHEY and SVGAGI. The CDR3 spans 14 residues. In nucleotides, the CDR3 is TGTGCCAGCAGTTACGGTCTTAGCACAGATACGCAGTATTTT. Amino acid sequence: CASSYGLSTDTQYF.

The chain carries TRBV19 and TRBJ2-7; TRBD2 matches 14 bases. This CDR3 contains 15 residues. Germline assignment: CDR1 LNHDA and CDR2 SQIVND (reference sequence). Trimming cost V 6 bases and J 7 bases; bases outside gene matches: 8. CDR3: CASRTTSGRAGEQYF. The CDR3 DNA reads TGTGCCAGTAGGACGACTAGCGGGAGGGCCGGGGAGCAGTACTTC.

The gene calls are TRBV3-1 (or the pseudogene TRBV3-2) and TRBJ1-1; D not certain. V lost 1 base and J 6 bases, leaving 6 bases between the germline ends. This CDR3 spans 12 amino acids. Germline CDR1 is LGHDT and CDR2 is YNNKEL (reference sequence). This CDR3 reads CASSQGRAEAFF. The CDR3 DNA reads as TGTGCCAGCAGCCAAGGGAGGGCTGAAGCTTTCTTT.

The V call is TRBV5-1, the J call TRBJ1-2, with D possibly being TRBD1 (6 bases). The V gene lost 4 bases and the J gene lost 8 bases, with 18 bases spanning the gap. CDR1 is SGHRS and CDR2 is YFSETQ in the germline V gene. CDR3 size: 14 residues. The CDR3 coding sequence is TGCGCCAGCAGCCTCAGGGGTCTGATGTGGGGCTACACCTTC. Translated: CASSLRGLMWGYTF.

This clone has a single count. The chain carries TRBV4-1 and TRBJ2-7; TRBD1 aligns across 9 bases. With 5 bases clipped from V and 6 bases from J, the junction kept 8 bases outside the gene matches. This CDR3 has 14 amino acids. Germline V gene sequence: CDR1 MGHRA, CDR2 YSYEKL. The CDR3 spells CASSGTGGPSEQYF. The CDR3 DNA sequence: TGCGCCAGCAGCGGAACAGGGGGCCCCAGCGAGCAGTACTTC.

V usage is TRBV6-6 and J usage is TRBJ2-2, with D possibly being TRBD1 or TRBD2 (5 bases each). Trimming removed 0 bases at V and 4 bases at J, with 12 bases between. The CDR3 consists of 16 residues. Germline assignment: CDR1 MNHNY and CDR2 SVGAGI (reference sequence). The CDR3 here is CASSYSSWGSTGELFF. In nucleotides, the CDR3 is TGTGCCAGCAGTTACTCATCGTGGGGGTCCACCGGGGAGCTGTTTTTT.

This chain links TRBV18 with TRBJ1-1; TRBD1 agrees at 10 bases. From germline, CDR1 is KGHSH and CDR2 LQKENI. Trimming removed 2 bases from V and 6 bases from J; junction bases left unmatched: 6. The CDR3 loop spans 15 amino acids. The CDR3 DNA follows: TGTGCCAGCTCACCAGAGACAGGGGGCTTCTCTGAAGCTTTCTTT. Translation gives CASSPETGGFSEAFF. Full variable domain (remainder filled in from reference TRBV18 and TRBJ1-1): NAGVMQNPRHLVRRRGQEARLRCSPMKGHSHVYWYRQLPEEGLKFMVYLQKENIIDESGMPKERFSAEFPKEGPSILRIQQVVRGDSAAYFCASSPETGGFSEAFFGQGTRLTVV.

The V and J genes are TRBV6-5 and TRBJ2-3; D gene ambiguous. The CDR3 is 15 residues long. Germline values: CDR1 MNHEY, CDR2 SVGAGI. V was trimmed by 0 bases and J by 3 bases, leaving 10 bases between them. The CDR3 loop is CASSYSYVVTDTQYF. The CDR3 coding sequence is TGTGCCAGCAGTTACTCCTACGTGGTGACAGATACGCAGTATTTT.

This chain uses TRBV5-5 with TRBJ2-7, with D unclear. Looked up from germline, CDR1 is SGHKS and CDR2 is YYEKEE (reference sequence). The CDR3 is 12 residues long. V was trimmed by 4 bases and J by 3 bases, leaving 8 bases between them. The CDR3 DNA reads TGTGCCAGCAGCACCGCGTTCTACGAGCAGTACTTC. Amino acid sequence: CASSTAFYEQYF.

The rearrangement uses TRBV5-1 and TRBJ1-3, with TRBD1 as a possible D gene (5 bases). V gave up 4 bases and J gave up 4 bases, with 15 bases separating them. Germline assignment: CDR1 SGHRS and CDR2 YFSETQ. CDR3 length equals 15 residues. DNA of the CDR3: TGCGCCAGCAGCCCTAGTTGGGGGGTCGGAAACACCATATATTTT. Residues: CASSPSWGVGNTIYF.

The V call is TRBV30, the J call TRBJ2-1, with 12 bases that match TRBD2. The CDR3 consists of 14 residues. Per germline, CDR1 GTSNPN and CDR2 SVGIG (reference sequence). The trim removed 1 base at V and 15 bases at J, leaving 10 bases unmatched. As DNA, the CDR3 is TGTGCCTGGAGTGCCGGGACTAGCGGGCTGACGGTGTTCTTC. Amino acid sequence: CAWSAGTSGLTVFF.

J is TRBJ1-3 and V is TRBV27; no clear D. This CDR3 contains 15 residues. V was trimmed by 3 bases and J by 0 bases, leaving 9 bases between them. CDR1 is MNHEY, CDR2 SMNVEV, per germline (reference sequence). In nucleotides, the CDR3 is TGTGCCAGCAGTTTCTCCGGGAGCTCTGGAAACACCATATATTTT. Residues: CASSFSGSSGNTIYF.

CDR3 coding DNA: TGTGCCAGCAGCTTAGCGGGACTCCTAAACTATGGCTACACCTTC. As protein: CASSLAGLLNYGYTF. The chain couples TRBV7-8 to TRBJ1-2, with TRBD1 as a possible D gene (5 bases). The germline V gene has CDR1 SGHVS and CDR2 FQNEAQ. The length of the CDR3 is 15 residues. Deletions cut 0 bases from V and 2 bases from J, with 10 bases between.

The chain recombines TRBV18 with TRBJ1-4; 7 positions agree with TRBD1. This CDR3 is 13 amino acids long. V shed 3 bases, J shed 8 bases, and the junction held 3 bases outside the gene matches. Germline CDR1 KGHSH, CDR2 LQKENI. The CDR3 loop reads CASSPGTEEKLFF. In DNA, the CDR3 is TGTGCCAGCTCACCCGGGACAGAAGAAAAACTGTTTTTT.

V and J are TRBV29-1 and TRBJ1-1; possibly TRBD1 for D (5 bases). Germline CDR1 and CDR2: SQVTM and ANQGSEA. The V end was cut by 2 bases, the J end by 0 bases, with 13 bases between. The CDR3 length is 15 residues. CDR3 bases: TGCAGCGTTGAATTAACCGGGACTATGAACACTGAAGCTTTCTTT. Residues: CSVELTGTMNTEAFF.

This sequence joins TRBV29-1 and TRBJ1-3; the D gene is possibly TRBD1 (5 bases). This CDR3 contains 14 residues. V dropped 5 bases and J dropped 0 bases, with 11 bases sitting between them. Germline CDR1 and CDR2: SQVTM and ANQGSEA. The CDR3 bases are TGCAGCGTTCAGTCAGGGTACTCTGGAAACACCATATATTTT. It codes for CSVQSGYSGNTIYF.

V usage is TRBV28 and J usage is TRBJ2-1; D is undetermined. The CDR3 is 11 amino acids. The V and J ends lost 7 bases and 4 bases respectively, with 5 bases between them. Germline lookup yields CDR1 MDHEN and CDR2 SYDVKM. The DNA of the CDR3 is TGTGCCAGCACGAATTACAATGAGCAGTTCTTC. Amino acids: CASTNYNEQFF. The variable domain in full, completed from reference TRBV28 and TRBJ2-1, reads DVKVTQSSRYLVKRTGEKVFLECVQDMDHENMFWYRQDPGLGLRLIYFSYDVKMKEKGDIPEGYSVSREKKERFSLILESASTNQTSMYLCASTNYNEQFFGPGTRLTVL.

The rearrangement uses TRBV3-1 (or the pseudogene TRBV3-2) and TRBJ2-3; 13 nucleotides line up with TRBD2. Germline V gene sequence: CDR1 LGHDT, CDR2 YNNKEL (reference sequence). The CDR3 covers 18 residues. The V and J ends lost 2 bases and 3 bases, in that order; junction bases with no gene match: 8. The CDR3 nucleotides are TGTGCCAGCAGCCAAAGCTTACTAGCGGGAGGGTTAACAGATACGCAGTATTTT. This codes for CASSQSLLAGGLTDTQYF.